The 22 T cell receptor beta chains below all came from one sample that was sequenced in a study of T cells in tuberculosis. Specified time point: new active TB diagnosis, blood taken before or within 7 days of starting treatment. Repertoires were generated with immunoSEQ multiplex PCR, while TCRdb's copy carries only in-frame clones and drops some. The table records tens of thousands of clones, 92% of them present only once. Source: PBMCs, taken at tuberculosis diagnosis. The receptors here all came from an adult with tuberculosis.

This rearrangement joins TRBV4-1 to TRBJ1-4; a weak D match, TRBD1 (5 bases). Trimming took off 3 bases at V and 7 bases at J, with 15 bases between the two ends. CDR1 MGHRA and CDR2 YSYEKL come from the germline V gene. The CDR3 is 15 residues long. CDR3 sequence (DNA): TGCGCCAGCAGCCAGATCAGGCAGGGTAGTGAAAAACTGTTTTTT. This encodes CASSQIRQGSEKLFF.

The chain couples TRBV2 to TRBJ1-2; D is possibly TRBD1 (5 bases). V was pared by 9 bases and J by 2 bases, with 10 bases between. This CDR3 region has 12 residues. Per germline, CDR1 SNHLY and CDR2 FYNNEI. The DNA of the CDR3 is TGTGCCAGAGCGGGGGTAAACTATGGCTACACCTTC. This gives the protein CARAGVNYGYTF.

The V gene is TRBV27, the J gene TRBJ2-2; tentative D call: TRBD1 (5 bases). This CDR3 has 15 amino acids. CDR1 MNHEY and CDR2 SMNVEV come from the germline V gene (reference sequence). V gave up 1 base and J gave up 5 bases, with 11 bases separating them. CDR3 nucleotides: TGTGCCAGCAGTTTATTGACAGCCCCGACCGGGGAGCTGTTTTTT. Translated, it gives CASSLLTAPTGELFF.

The rearrangement links TRBV25-1 to TRBJ2-1, with 8 bases lining up with TRBD2. Germline lookup yields CDR1 MGHDK and CDR2 SYGVNS. The V segment lost 3 bases and the J segment 5 bases; nucleotides outside the gene matches: 6. This CDR3 comprises 15 residues. The CDR3 here is CASSELAGNNNEQFF. The CDR3 DNA is TGTGCCAGCAGTGAGTTAGCGGGGAATAACAATGAGCAGTTCTTC.

This clone was seen only once. V usage is TRBV18 and J usage is TRBJ1-4, with D perhaps TRBD1 (5 bases). Trimming shortened V by 3 bases and J by 0 bases, and 11 bases separated the two germline ends. Germline loops: CDR1 KGHSH, CDR2 LQKENI. CDR3 length equals 16 residues. The CDR3 DNA sequence: TGTGCCAGCTCACCTCTGGGGGGAACAACTAATGAAAAACTGTTTTTT. Residues: CASSPLGGTTNEKLFF. Filled out from reference TRBV18 and TRBJ1-4, the complete variable domain reads NAGVMQNPRHLVRRRGQEARLRCSPMKGHSHVYWYRQLPEEGLKFMVYLQKENIIDESGMPKERFSAEFPKEGPSILRIQQVVRGDSAAYFCASSPLGGTTNEKLFFGSGTQLSVL.

The CDR3 region is CASSDGAERYEQYF. The CDR3, as DNA: TGTGCCAGCAGTGATGGGGCAGAGCGTTACGAGCAGTACTTC. The rearrangement links TRBV2 to TRBJ2-7, with a tentative D call TRBD1 (5 bases). CDR1 SNHLY and CDR2 FYNNEI come from the germline V gene. CDR3 length equals 14 residues. Trimming took off 3 bases at V and 4 bases at J, with 13 bases between the two ends.

The rearrangement links TRBV5-1 to TRBJ1-1; 9 bases are a match to TRBD1. Germline lookup yields CDR1 SGHRS and CDR2 YFSETQ. The CDR3 is 15 amino acids. V lost 0 bases to trimming and J lost 4 bases; unmatched junction nucleotides: 4. As DNA, the CDR3 is TGCGCCAGCAGCTTGGCCACAGGGGGCCTCACTGAAGCTTTCTTT. Translated, it gives CASSLATGGLTEAFF.

Turning to this clone: One end of the junction fails to match germline, which may point to a read error. This sequence joins TRBV11-3 and TRBJ2-7; D is unresolved. The CDR3 has 9 residues. CDR1 and CDR2 from the germline V gene are SGHNT and YENEEA. In nucleotides, the CDR3 is TGTGCCAGCAGCCTTCGCAGGCCGTTC. It is translated as CASSLRRPF.

CDR3 sequence: CASSVDRQGLTGANVLTF. For the CDR3, the DNA is TGTGCCAGCAGCGTAGACAGACAGGGGCTGACTGGGGCCAACGTCCTGACTTTC. The chain recombines TRBV9 with TRBJ2-6, with 8 bases matching TRBD1. Looked up from germline, CDR1 is SGDLS and CDR2 is YYNGEE. Trimming took 0 bases from V and 2 from J; bases not matched to a gene: 7. The CDR3 is 18 residues long.

A single count supports this clone. The chain links TRBV2 to TRBJ2-1, with TRBD2 matching over 7 bases. J lost 9 bases, V lost 6 bases, and 11 bases had no gene match. Germline lookup yields CDR1 SNHLY and CDR2 FYNNEI. This CDR3 has 14 amino acids. CDR3 sequence reads: CASRMGGVWGEQFF. CDR3 sequence (DNA): TGTGCCAGCAGAATGGGAGGGGTTTGGGGTGAGCAGTTCTTC.

This rearrangement joins TRBV2 to TRBJ1-2; the D gene is possibly TRBD1 (5 bases). CDR1 and CDR2 (germline): SNHLY, FYNNEI. Trimming stripped 4 bases from V and 7 bases from J, with 13 bases between. The CDR3 consists of 13 residues. The CDR3 DNA reads TGTGCCAGCAGTGGTTGGCAGGGTGGTGGCTACACCTTC. Its translation is CASSGWQGGGYTF.

The chain employs TRBV13 and TRBJ1-5; D call uncertain. The germline CDR1 and CDR2 sequences are PRHDT and FYEKMQ (reference sequence). The CDR3 runs to 16 residues. V was shortened by 0 bases and J by 2 bases, with 11 bases between the two germline ends. CDR3: CASSLGEQSGNQPQHF. CDR3 DNA sequence: TGTGCCAGCAGCTTAGGTGAACAGTCGGGCAATCAGCCCCAGCATTTT.

J is TRBJ2-1 and V is TRBV5-6, with D maybe TRBD1 (6 bases). CDR3 length: 17 residues. Germline V lookup: CDR1 SGHDT, CDR2 YYEEEE. V was cut by 0 bases and J by 0 bases, with 13 bases left in between. In nucleotides, the CDR3 is TGTGCCAGCAGCTTGGCTTCAGGGGTTAGCTCCTACAATGAGCAGTTCTTC. Protein product: CASSLASGVSSYNEQFF.

The chain joins TRBV5-5 to TRBJ1-5; the match to TRBD1 covers 11 bases. In germline, CDR1 is SGHKS, CDR2 YYEKEE (reference sequence). J gave up 9 bases and V 0 bases, and 8 bases lay outside the gene matches. CDR3 size: 16 residues. CDR3 nucleotide sequence: TGTGCCAGCAGCTTGGGGACAGGGGGCGATTTGCGGCCCCAGCATTTT. Translated, it gives CASSLGTGGDLRPQHF.

The chain's CDR3 is CASSPPPGNSYNEQFF. CDR3 DNA sequence: TGTGCCAGCTCACCACCTCCCGGGAATTCCTACAATGAGCAGTTCTTC. The chain couples TRBV18 to TRBJ2-1, with D possibly being TRBD2 (5 bases). CDR1 KGHSH and CDR2 LQKENI come from the germline V gene. CDR3 size: 16 residues. V was clipped by 0 bases and J by 1 base, with 10 bases between them.

This rearrangement joins TRBV5-1 to TRBJ2-1; D possibly corresponds to TRBD2 (6 bases). CDR3 length: 17 residues. V lost 4 bases, J lost 2 bases, and 19 bases lay in between. From germline, CDR1 is SGHRS and CDR2 YFSETQ. This CDR3 is CASSLPSGGYTYNEQFF. CDR3 sequence (DNA): TGCGCCAGCAGCCTCCCTAGTGGGGGGTACACCTACAATGAGCAGTTCTTC.

This clone has a single count. The chain joins TRBV19 to TRBJ2-5; a weak D match, TRBD2 (6 bases). The CDR3 loop spans 13 amino acids. V was pared by 9 bases and J by 3 bases, with 14 bases between. CDR1 is LNHDA, CDR2 SQIVND, per germline (reference sequence). The CDR3 nucleotides read TGTGCCAGCAGGGACTTTGTCAAAGAGACCCAGTACTTC. This translates into CASRDFVKETQYF.

V usage is TRBV30 and J usage is TRBJ2-7, with D tentatively TRBD2 (5 bases). Germline V lookup: CDR1 GTSNPN, CDR2 SVGIG (reference sequence). This CDR3 is 11 amino acids long. V lost 5 bases and J 2 bases, leaving 7 bases between the germline ends. In nucleotides, the CDR3 is TGTGCCTGGGGGAGCCCCTACGAGCAGTACTTC. Its translation is CAWGSPYEQYF.

The J gene is TRBJ1-5, the V gene TRBV30, with 7 bases fitting TRBD1. Germline loops: CDR1 GTSNPN, CDR2 SVGIG (reference sequence). This CDR3 is built from 13 residues. Losses at the gene ends were 5 bases for V and 2 bases for J; bases not matched to a gene: 3. The chain's CDR3 is CAWAGQGNQPQHF. CDR3 DNA sequence: TGTGCCTGGGCCGGACAGGGCAATCAGCCCCAGCATTTT.

The chain has TRBV23-1 and TRBJ2-1; 9 bases agree with TRBD1. TRBV23-1 is an open reading frame, and its role is uncertain. The CDR3 loop spans 14 amino acids. With V trimmed by 6 bases and J by 7 bases, 7 bases remained unmatched. Written as DNA, the CDR3 is TGCGCCAGCAGACCGGGACAGGGAGGGAATGAGCAGTTCTTC. Its translation: CASRPGQGGNEQFF.

This rearrangement joins TRBV6-1 to TRBJ2-2, with TRBD2 as a possible D gene (5 bases). Trimming took 6 bases from V and 1 from J, leaving 9 bases between them. The CDR3 is 14 residues long. Per the germline V gene, CDR1 is MNHNS and CDR2 is SASEGT. CDR3 sequence: CASRIEGNTGELFF. CDR3 in DNA: TGTGCCAGCAGGATAGAGGGGAACACCGGGGAGCTGTTTTTT.

The rearrangement uses TRBV11-2 and TRBJ1-6; 11 positions match TRBD1. Germline lookup yields CDR1 SGHAT and CDR2 FQNNGV. Trimming took 4 bases from V and 3 from J; bases not matched to a gene: 11. There are 19 residues in the CDR3. CDR3 sequence: CASSSGQGVGPRYNSPLHF. CDR3 nucleotides: TGTGCCAGCAGCTCGGGACAGGGGGTCGGCCCCCGCTATAATTCACCCCTCCACTTT. Combining the CDR3 with reference TRBV11-2 and TRBJ1-6 gives the whole variable domain EAGVAQSPRYKIIEKRQSVAFWCNPISGHATLYWYQQILGQGPKLLIQFQNNGVVDDSQLPKDRFSAERLKGVDSTLKIQPAKLEDSAVYLCASSSGQGVGPRYNSPLHFGNGTRLTVT.